These T cell receptor beta chains were read from a single sample in a study of T cells in Graves' hyperthyroidism and ophthalmopathy. TCRdb analysed the multiplex PCR reads with MiXCR anew, one entry per CDR3 protein. The repertoire holds 490,000 or so distinct CDR3 sequences, with 16% as singletons. The sequencing input was blood. These receptors originate from a woman in her 30s with Graves' ophthalmopathy. Each CDR3 is given without its conserved first and last residue. Fields, in order: J gene, V gene, CDR3 protein.

j_gene: TRBJ2-3; v_gene: TRBV3-2; CDR3aa: ASSQVNSGNPDTQY
j_gene: TRBJ2-7; v_gene: TRBV6-1; CDR3aa: ASSELLAGSYEQY
j_gene: TRBJ2-7; v_gene: TRBV12-3/TRBV12-4; CDR3aa: ASSLTPGTGVFVYEQY
j_gene: TRBJ2-7; v_gene: TRBV15; CDR3aa: ATSRQGSHEQY
j_gene: TRBJ1-5; v_gene: TRBV18; CDR3aa: ASSHGQGANQPQH
j_gene: TRBJ2-7; v_gene: TRBV7-3; CDR3aa: ASSLITVGRAYEQY
j_gene: TRBJ2-2; v_gene: TRBV7-2; CDR3aa: ASRPTSGRANTGELF
j_gene: TRBJ2-1; v_gene: TRBV12-3/TRBV12-4; CDR3aa: ASSPDGGSYNEQF
j_gene: TRBJ1-2; v_gene: TRBV7-9; CDR3aa: ASSLGVGQTNYGYT
j_gene: TRBJ1-2; v_gene: TRBV9; CDR3aa: ASSVFSMTGPFYGYT
j_gene: TRBJ1-2; v_gene: TRBV12-3/TRBV12-4; CDR3aa: ASSFPGAHGYT
j_gene: TRBJ2-7; v_gene: TRBV20-1; CDR3aa: SANGQSEYEQY
j_gene: TRBJ1-1; v_gene: TRBV2; CDR3aa: ASSDYRNTEAF
j_gene: TRBJ2-5; v_gene: TRBV12-5; CDR3aa: ASGRTGFGVAGGGETQY
j_gene: TRBJ2-7; v_gene: TRBV20-1; CDR3aa: SGLAYEQY
j_gene: TRBJ1-1; v_gene: TRBV30; CDR3aa: AWKGSTEAF
j_gene: TRBJ2-7; v_gene: TRBV29-1; CDR3aa: SVNPRASGASYEQY
j_gene: TRBJ1-1; v_gene: TRBV7-9; CDR3aa: ASRHGTGLDPEAF
j_gene: TRBJ1-1; v_gene: TRBV2; CDR3aa: ASSDTGRVGNTEAF
j_gene: TRBJ2-5; v_gene: TRBV28; CDR3aa: ASSSNRGTGEQETQY
j_gene: TRBJ2-7; v_gene: TRBV30; CDR3aa: AATGSSYEQY
j_gene: TRBJ1-2; v_gene: TRBV6-1; CDR3aa: ASTKGGSTNYGYT
j_gene: TRBJ2-7; v_gene: TRBV29-1; CDR3aa: SALQGAAYEQY
j_gene: TRBJ2-1; v_gene: TRBV29-1; CDR3aa: SVPSKFQSSYNEQF
j_gene: TRBJ1-5; v_gene: TRBV20-1; CDR3aa: SARVPGRGNQPQH
j_gene: TRBJ2-1; v_gene: TRBV11-2; CDR3aa: ASSFAAGGLYNEQF
j_gene: TRBJ1-4; v_gene: TRBV30; CDR3aa: AWRVDVEKLF
j_gene: TRBJ2-2; v_gene: TRBV29-1; CDR3aa: SVRQGGAGELF
j_gene: TRBJ2-5; v_gene: TRBV25-1; CDR3aa: ASSDPIGETQY
j_gene: TRBJ2-7; v_gene: TRBV5-1; CDR3aa: ASSRVTDNYEQY
j_gene: TRBJ1-1; v_gene: TRBV3-1; CDR3aa: ASRHRGGDTEAF
j_gene: TRBJ2-1; v_gene: TRBV5-5; CDR3aa: ASSLAVGTPNEQS
j_gene: TRBJ2-3; v_gene: TRBV30; CDR3aa: AGETGFTDTQY
j_gene: TRBJ2-7; v_gene: TRBV5-1; CDR3aa: AGNLDYQPKVYEQY
j_gene: TRBJ2-7; v_gene: TRBV20-1; CDR3aa: SAKGTVYEQY
j_gene: TRBJ2-1; v_gene: TRBV3-1; CDR3aa: ASSRFLAGVSDEQF
j_gene: TRBJ2-2; v_gene: TRBV5-1; CDR3aa: ASSLKGKGTGELF
j_gene: TRBJ1-5; v_gene: TRBV28; CDR3aa: ASSLGSQGYQPQH
j_gene: TRBJ1-1; v_gene: TRBV6-2/TRBV6-3; CDR3aa: ASSYAAANSNTEAF
j_gene: TRBJ1-6; v_gene: TRBV7-2; CDR3aa: ASSLALGGNSPLH
j_gene: TRBJ1-1; v_gene: TRBV29-1; CDR3aa: SPRQGVDTEAF
j_gene: TRBJ2-7; v_gene: TRBV11-2; CDR3aa: ASSLARGIFYEQY
j_gene: TRBJ1-2; v_gene: TRBV6-2/TRBV6-3; CDR3aa: ASNLLGDGYT
j_gene: TRBJ1-6; v_gene: TRBV7-3; CDR3aa: ASSLDVASPLH
j_gene: TRBJ1-2; v_gene: TRBV19; CDR3aa: ASRVAGLFSTNGYT
j_gene: TRBJ1-2; v_gene: TRBV6-1; CDR3aa: ASSTGASPSNYGYT
j_gene: TRBJ1-2; v_gene: TRBV27; CDR3aa: ASSLYGGYEDGYT
j_gene: TRBJ1-5; v_gene: TRBV30; CDR3aa: AWSDGGHQPQH
j_gene: TRBJ2-3; v_gene: TRBV29-1; CDR3aa: SVDGRVPTDTQY
j_gene: TRBJ2-7; v_gene: TRBV7-6; CDR3aa: ASSFSGGAAYEQY